The next 8 T cell receptor beta chains were all read from a single sample in a study of blood T cell repertoires in COVID-19. Using immunoSEQ multiplex PCR, the repertoire was profiled, and TCRdb retains in-frame clones only, with some absent. Counted here are approximately 230,000 clones, around 84% occurring once; the ten biggest clones make up 1.5% to 2%. Sequenced sample: PBMCs or T cells enriched from blood (not recorded which). Receptors originate from a man aged 40-50 years who had recovered from COVID-19.

The rearrangement uses TRBV4-2 and TRBJ2-7; 8 nucleotides agree with TRBD2. In germline, CDR1 is LGHNA, CDR2 YNFKEQ. The J segment lost 7 bases and the V segment lost 4 bases, leaving 9 bases of the junction unmatched. This CDR3 comprises 14 residues. The CDR3 here is CASSLREGLGEQYF. The DNA for the CDR3 is TGTGCCAGCAGCCTCCGGGAGGGGTTGGGGGAGCAGTACTTC.

The V call is TRBV4-1, the J call TRBJ1-6; D is perhaps TRBD1 (5 bases). The CDR3 is made up of 16 amino acids. Between the trimmed V and J ends, which lost 0 bases and 2 bases, there was a span of 8 bases. Germline V gene data show CDR1 as MGHRA and CDR2 as YSYEKL. DNA for the CDR3: TGCGCCAGCAGCCAAGATTCCAGGGCCTATAATTCACCCCTCCACTTT. Translation: CASSQDSRAYNSPLHF.

The chain joins TRBV6-1 to TRBJ2-7, with 8 bases identical to TRBD1. The ends lost 0 bases at V and 7 bases at J; junction bases unmatched: 11. Germline CDR1 reads MNHNS; CDR2 reads SASEGT. This CDR3 has 16 amino acids. The DNA of the CDR3 is TGTGCCAGCAGTGAAGCCTTGGGGCAGGGGGCGGGGGAGCAGTACTTC. This codes for CASSEALGQGAGEQYF.

With respect to this clone: This same CDR3 is encoded by further DNA sequences in the sample. The CDR3: CASSLGLQETQYF. The CDR3 bases are TGTGCCAGCAGTTTAGGTCTACAAGAGACCCAGTACTTC. The V gene is TRBV27, the J gene TRBJ2-5; D is undetermined. This CDR3 has 13 amino acids. Per the germline V gene, CDR1 is MNHEY and CDR2 is SMNVEV (reference sequence). V shed 2 bases and J shed 2 bases, with 6 bases lying between them.

This sequence joins TRBV5-1 and TRBJ2-1, with TRBD2 identical over 10 bases. The germline CDR1 and CDR2 sequences are SGHRS and YFSETQ. The CDR3 consists of 14 residues. Unmatched junction bases numbered 2, after V lost 1 base and J lost 7 bases. The CDR3 here is CASSLTSGVNEQFF. The CDR3 nucleotides read TGCGCCAGCAGCTTGACTAGCGGGGTAAATGAGCAGTTCTTC.

The V and J genes are TRBV5-1 and TRBJ1-2; 12 bases line up with TRBD1. The V gene's germline CDR1 is SGHRS and CDR2 YFSETQ. The junction had 6 bases not matched to a gene; V was cut back by 4 bases and J by 2 bases. The CDR3 has 16 residues. CDR3 DNA: TGCGCCAGCAGCCCGGGACAGGGGGCATCGAACTATGGCTACACCTTC. Translated: CASSPGQGASNYGYTF. Based on the CDR3 plus reference TRBV5-1 and TRBJ1-2, the full variable domain is KAGVTQTPRYLIKTRGQQVTLSCSPISGHRSVSWYQQTPGQGLQFLFEYFSETQRNKGNFPGRFSGRQFSNSRSEMNVSTLELGDSALYLCASSPGQGASNYGYTFGSGTRLTVV.

V and J are TRBV7-2 and TRBJ2-1, with TRBD2 matching 8 bases. This CDR3 spans 14 amino acids. CDR1 and CDR2 (germline): SGHTA, FQGNSA. Trimming took 5 bases from V and 3 from J; bases not matched to a gene: 3. The CDR3 sequence is CASSPGTSYNEQFF. CDR3 in DNA: TGTGCCAGCAGCCCAGGGACTAGCTACAATGAGCAGTTCTTC.

The DNA for the CDR3 is TGTGCCAGCAGCCTCGAGAGCTCCTACAATGAGCAGTTCTTC. Amino acid sequence: CASSLESSYNEQFF. The gene calls are TRBV7-9 and TRBJ2-1; D uncertain. The CDR3 totals 14 residues. The V end was cut by 5 bases, the J end by 0 bases, with 8 bases between. Per the germline V gene, CDR1 is SEHNR and CDR2 is FQNEAQ (reference sequence).